The 23 T cell receptor beta chains reported below all come from one sample, sequenced in a study of blood T cell repertoires in COVID-19 (dated by TCRdb to about 2020). The protocol used for the library was the immunoSEQ multiplex PCR assay. What TCRdb holds here is the immuneACCESS table cut down to in-frame rearrangements. Part of the clones is not present; checked against another copy, under half of the missing clones reflect an unresolved V gene, and the others are unexplained. This sample lists about 270,000 clones; approximately 84% were detected once. In total, the top ten clones hold 7.5% to 9% of the sample. The material sequenced was peripheral blood. Receptors originate from a human donor in a cohort sampled during active COVID-19.

The V gene is TRBV3-1 (or the pseudogene TRBV3-2), the J gene TRBJ2-3; perhaps TRBD1 as D (7 bases). In germline, CDR1 is LGHDT, CDR2 YNNKEL (reference sequence). The V end was cut by 6 bases, the J end by 0 bases, with 13 bases between. This CDR3 contains 15 residues. The CDR3 sequence is CASSGGGRSTDTQYF. The CDR3 DNA reads TGTGCCAGCAGTGGAGGGGGCCGTAGCACAGATACGCAGTATTTT.

This clone was seen only a few times. The chain uses TRBV4-2 and TRBJ2-7, with D maybe TRBD1 (5 bases). The V and J ends lost 2 bases and 0 bases respectively, with 8 bases between them. Germline CDR1 reads LGHNA; CDR2 reads YNFKEQ. The CDR3 is made up of 14 amino acids. The CDR3 bases are TGTGCCAGCAGCCAACAAGACAGCTCCTACGAGCAGTACTTC. Translated: CASSQQDSSYEQYF.

The sample holds one count of this clone. The CDR3 here is CASSFRVVRETEAFF. CDR3 nucleotide sequence: TGTGCCAGCAGCTTTCGGGTGGTTAGGGAGACTGAAGCTTTCTTT. The chain has TRBV13 and TRBJ1-1; D not certain. The V end lost 3 bases, the J end lost 5 bases, and 16 bases lay between the germline ends. The CDR3 has 15 residues. Germline CDR1 and CDR2: PRHDT and FYEKMQ (reference sequence).

The V call is TRBV6-1, the J call TRBJ1-1, with a weak D call TRBD1 (5 bases). The CDR3 is 17 residues long. The V end lost 3 bases, the J end lost 0 bases, and 17 bases lay between the germline ends. Germline V gene data show CDR1 as MNHNS and CDR2 as SASEGT. The CDR3 coding sequence is TGTGCCAGCAGTGAGAGACAGTACCAGTTTTTGAACACTGAAGCTTTCTTT. This translates into CASSERQYQFLNTEAFF.

CDR3 residues: CASSPGQGILGAYEQYF. The CDR3 bases are TGTGCCAGCAGTCCGGGACAGGGGATTTTAGGTGCCTACGAGCAGTACTTC. This chain joins TRBV6-2 or TRBV6-3 and TRBJ2-7, with 10 bases fitting TRBD1. CDR3 length: 17 amino acids. V lost 5 bases, J lost 2 bases, and 12 bases stayed unmatched. The germline V gene has CDR1 MNHEY and CDR2 SVGEGT.

This clone has only one observation. The rearrangement uses TRBV5-4 and TRBJ2-1, with 8 bases identical to TRBD2. CDR3 length equals 15 residues. CDR1 is SGHNT, CDR2 YYREEE, per germline (reference sequence). Trimming cost V 0 bases and J 5 bases; bases outside gene matches: 4. The CDR3 DNA reads as TGTGCCAGCAGCTTGGAACTAGCGGCAAACAATGAGCAGTTCTTC. This codes for CASSLELAANNEQFF.

The CDR3 is CASSPGGGETQYF. The CDR3 DNA is TGTGCCAGCAGCCCCGGTGGGGGGGAGACCCAGTACTTC. The rearrangement links TRBV12-3 or TRBV12-4 to TRBJ2-5; D might be TRBD2 (6 bases). Between the trimmed V and J ends, which lost 6 bases and 5 bases, there was a span of 13 bases. The CDR3 has 13 amino acids.

This chain uses TRBV7-5 with TRBJ2-7; the table names TRBD1, a call not compared with the DNA. TRBV7-5 is termed a pseudogene. The CDR3 covers 14 residues. CDR3 nucleotide sequence: TGTGCCAGAAGATTCGCTGGACAGTCCTACGAGCAGTACTTC. Its translation: CARRFAGQSYEQYF.

This chain joins TRBV6-5 and TRBJ1-2, with D possibly matching TRBD1 (6 bases). The V gene's germline CDR1 is MNHEY and CDR2 SVGAGI. V lost 5 bases and J lost 6, with 16 bases in between. There are 14 residues in the CDR3. Here the CDR3 reads CASSTLTGINGYTF. In nucleotides, the CDR3 is TGTGCCAGCAGTACCCTTACAGGGATTAATGGCTACACCTTC.

This clone has a single count. The chain is built from TRBV11-3 and TRBJ2-2; 7 nucleotides line up with TRBD1. Germline assignment: CDR1 SGHNT and CDR2 YENEEA. Trimming took 8 bases from V and 1 from J; bases not matched to a gene: 4. This CDR3 region has 14 residues. CDR3 sequence (DNA): TGTGCCAGCGGGGGACAGATGAACACCGGGGAGCTGTTTTTT. It yields the protein CASGGQMNTGELFF. The whole variable domain, remainder taken from reference TRBV11-3 and TRBJ2-2, is EAGVVQSPRYKIIEKKQPVAFWCNPISGHNTLYWYLQNLGQGPELLIRYENEEAVDDSQLPKDRFSAERLKGVDSTLKIQPAELGDSAVYLCASGGQMNTGELFFGEGSRLTVL.

The chain joins TRBV27 to TRBJ1-2; TRBD1 might be the D (5 bases). The V gene lost 2 bases and the J gene lost 6 bases, with 7 bases spanning the gap. CDR3 size: 12 residues. The germline V gene encodes CDR1 MNHEY and CDR2 SMNVEV (reference sequence). The CDR3 reads CASSLAGNGYTF. CDR3 DNA sequence: TGTGCCAGCAGTTTAGCAGGGAATGGCTACACCTTC.

This clone has just a few counts. CDR3 sequence (DNA): TGTGCCAGCCGACTTAGGGAGCAGTACTTC. It translates to CASRLREQYF. The rearrangement links TRBV21-1 to TRBJ2-7; the table calls TRBD2, which could not be checked here. TRBV21-1 is marked as a pseudogene. The CDR3 sequence is 10 residues long.

This chain links TRBV4-3 with TRBJ2-3; D unclear. The CDR3 consists of 15 residues. The germline gives CDR1 LGHNA, CDR2 YSLEER. V lost 0 bases and J 2 bases, leaving 9 bases between the germline ends. The CDR3 DNA is TGCGCCAGCAGCCAAGACGCTCTATACACAGATACGCAGTATTTT. Translation gives CASSQDALYTDTQYF.

The table lists this clone with a count of one. The chain uses TRBV3-1 (or the pseudogene TRBV3-2) and TRBJ2-7; TRBD2 matches 9 bases. V lost 6 bases to trimming and J lost 5 bases; unmatched junction nucleotides: 8. This CDR3 region has 14 residues. Per the germline V gene, CDR1 is LGHDT and CDR2 is YNNKEL (reference sequence). The CDR3 coding sequence is TGTGCCAGCAGTCCCATAGCGGGAGCTAACGAGCAGTACTTC. Protein sequence: CASSPIAGANEQYF.

The chain combines TRBV6-5 with TRBJ2-7; 9 nucleotides agree with TRBD2. Losses at the gene ends were 6 bases for V and 4 bases for J; bases not matched to a gene: 10. This CDR3 is 15 amino acids long. Germline loops: CDR1 MNHEY, CDR2 SVGAGI. CDR3 bases: TGTGCCAGCAGGTCCACTAGCGGGCTGATTTACGAGCAGTACTTC. Protein product: CASRSTSGLIYEQYF.

This rearrangement joins TRBV7-6 to TRBJ2-7; D is possibly TRBD1 (5 bases). CDR1 is SGHVS and CDR2 is FNYEAQ in the germline V gene. Trimming took off 3 bases at V and 2 bases at J, with 8 bases between the two ends. This CDR3 is built from 13 residues. CDR3 sequence: CASSFDRAYEQYF. DNA of the CDR3: TGTGCCAGCAGCTTCGACAGAGCCTACGAGCAGTACTTC. Variable domain in full (rest from reference TRBV7-6 and TRBJ2-7): GAGVSQSPRYKVTKRGQDVALRCDPISGHVSLYWYRQALGQGPEFLTYFNYEAQQDKSGLPNDRFSAERPEGSISTLTIQRTEQRDSAMYRCASSFDRAYEQYFGPGTRLTVT.

The chain links TRBV2 to TRBJ1-1; 7 bases match TRBD1. The germline gives CDR1 SNHLY, CDR2 FYNNEI. V shed 6 bases and J 6 bases; nucleotides not matched to a gene: 7. There are 13 residues in the CDR3. CDR3 DNA sequence: TGTGCCAGCAGCGTGACAGGGAGTTCTGAAGCTTTCTTT. Translating gives CASSVTGSSEAFF.

This chain uses TRBV20-1 with TRBJ1-5; D is unresolved. From germline, CDR1 is DFQATT and CDR2 SNEGSKA (reference sequence). This CDR3 contains 14 residues. Trimming stripped 3 bases from V and 0 bases from J, with 9 bases between. CDR3 sequence (DNA): TGCAGTGCTAGTCAAGACACTAGCAATCAGCCCCAGCATTTT. This sequence encodes CSASQDTSNQPQHF.

This clone was recorded once. The V gene is TRBV12-3 or TRBV12-4, the J gene TRBJ2-1; D unclear. V lost 2 bases, J lost 5 bases, and 7 bases lay in between. The CDR3 runs 13 residues. The CDR3 protein is CASSLRRNNEQFF. For the CDR3, the DNA is TGTGCCAGCAGTTTACGCAGAAACAATGAGCAGTTCTTC.

The V and J genes are TRBV2 and TRBJ1-2; 8 bases align to TRBD1. After removal of 3 bases from V and 8 bases from J, the junction contained 14 bases not matched to a gene. CDR1 is SNHLY, CDR2 FYNNEI, per germline. The CDR3 runs to 16 residues. The CDR3 sequence: CASSDVGTGLKKGYTF. The CDR3 DNA is TGTGCCAGCAGTGACGTAGGGACAGGCCTCAAGAAGGGCTACACCTTC.

This chain links TRBV6-5 with TRBJ2-7, with D possibly matching TRBD2 (5 bases). Trimming left V 2 bases short and J 6 bases short, with 20 bases between. Per the germline V gene, CDR1 is MNHEY and CDR2 is SVGAGI. This CDR3 is built from 16 residues. For the CDR3, the DNA is TGTGCCAGCAGTTACAAAGCGGAACAAAGAGGTCGCGAGCAGTACTTC. Its protein product is CASSYKAEQRGREQYF.

The rearrangement links TRBV5-1 to TRBJ1-3, with D tentatively TRBD1 (5 bases). The germline CDR1 and CDR2 sequences are SGHRS and YFSETQ. The CDR3 spans 16 residues. V dropped 0 bases and J dropped 0 bases, with 10 bases sitting between them. CDR3: CASSLAGGGSGNTIYF. Here the CDR3 DNA reads TGCGCCAGCAGCTTGGCCGGCGGGGGCTCTGGAAACACCATATATTTT.

The V and J genes are TRBV5-6 and TRBJ1-2; no firm D call. The germline V and J ends were trimmed by 4 bases and 4 bases, with 14 bases remaining between them. Germline V CDR1 and CDR2: SGHDT, YYEEEE. There are 14 residues in the CDR3. CDR3 coding DNA: TGTGCCAGCAGCGACATGATCAACTCCTATGGCTACACCTTC. Encoded protein: CASSDMINSYGYTF.